The 14 T cell receptor beta chains presented below share a single source sample, sequenced in a study of T cell repertoires in cytomegalovirus infection. Each CDR3 protein gets one entry after TCRdb re-called the reads with MiXCR. This table has fewer than 85,000 distinct CDR3 sequences, more than 3% appearing once. The sequencing sample was made of PBMCs. The receptors were gathered from a human donor in good health (CMV status not recorded). Some clones in this sample may be carry-over from other donors' samples.

This clonotype was picked up many times. V usage is TRBV20-1 and J usage is TRBJ2-7; D is uncertain. The V and J ends lost 5 bases and 0 bases respectively, with 14 bases between them. Germline V gives CDR1 DFQATT, CDR2 SNEGSKA (reference sequence). There are 14 residues in the CDR3. The CDR3 coding sequence is TGCAGTGCTTTTGAAACAGTGAACTCCTACGAGCAGTACTTC. Residues: CSAFETVNSYEQYF.

Comments on this clonotype: It may be a read error: a sequence one base away is much more abundant. The chain uses TRBV7-2 and TRBJ2-7; D is uncertain. CDR3 size: 14 residues. V lost 4 bases, J lost 5 bases, and 15 bases lay in between. Germline V CDR1 and CDR2: SGHTA, FQGNSA. CDR3 DNA: TGTGCCAGCAGCTATGACCCAAGCGTTAACGAGCAGTACTTC. This gives the protein CASSYDPSVNEQYF.

This clonotype has at least ten counts. The chain joins TRBV12-3 or TRBV12-4 to TRBJ1-2, with unresolved D. V was trimmed by 5 bases and J by 4 bases, leaving 11 bases between them. This CDR3 has 13 amino acids. The chain's CDR3 is CASSLDLSYGYTF. CDR3 nucleotides: TGTGCCAGCAGTCTCGACTTGTCCTATGGCTACACCTTC.

This clonotype came up many times. V gene TRBV7-8 combines with J gene TRBJ1-1; TRBD1 matches 10 bases. This CDR3 is 20 amino acids long. V was pared by 2 bases and J by 0 bases, with 15 bases of the junction left unmatched. Per the germline V gene, CDR1 is SGHVS and CDR2 is FQNEAQ. DNA for the CDR3: TGTGCCAGCAGCTTACCCGGGACAGGGGACGTATTCTACATGAACACTGAAGCTTTCTTT. It encodes CASSLPGTGDVFYMNTEAFF.

This clonotype is deemed medium-sized. The rearrangement uses TRBV7-2 and TRBJ2-1; perhaps TRBD1 as D (6 bases). In germline, CDR1 is SGHTA, CDR2 FQGNSA. The length of the CDR3 is 15 residues. Trimming cost V 5 bases and J 0 bases, with 11 bases left between them. The CDR3 region is CASSHVQGSYNEQFF. Written as DNA, the CDR3 is TGTGCCAGCAGCCACGTACAGGGCTCCTACAATGAGCAGTTCTTC.

This clonotype was counted many times. V and J are TRBV10-3 and TRBJ2-2; 8 bases map to TRBD2. Germline loops: CDR1 ENHRY, CDR2 SYGVKD. The trim removed 0 bases at V and 4 bases at J, leaving 4 bases unmatched. This CDR3 has 16 residues. CDR3 sequence reads: CAISESIAGLTGELFF. DNA of the CDR3: TGTGCCATCAGTGAGTCTATAGCGGGGCTCACCGGGGAGCTGTTTTTT.

Worth noting for this clonotype: Since the CDR3 does not end with the conserved phenylalanine or tryptophan, this likely comes from a read error. The CDR3 DNA sequence: TGTGCCAGCAGCGTGCTCCCGGGACAAAGCAAGCAGTACTCC. Protein: CASSVLPGQSKQYS. This chain connects TRBV5-6 to TRBJ2-7, with D tentatively TRBD1 (6 bases). The V and J ends lost 4 bases and 8 bases respectively, with 19 bases between them. The germline V gene encodes CDR1 SGHDT and CDR2 YYEEEE. CDR3 length equals 14 residues.

This clonotype was recorded at least ten times. The genes are TRBV4-1 and TRBJ1-5; no clear D gene. The CDR3 is made up of 14 amino acids. V was shortened by 5 bases and J by 0 bases, with 8 bases between the two germline ends. CDR1 and CDR2 (germline): MGHRA, YSYEKL. This chain's CDR3 is CASSWTDSNQPQHF. CDR3 in DNA: TGCGCCAGCAGCTGGACCGATAGCAATCAGCCCCAGCATTTT.

This clonotype was seen ten or more times. The rearrangement uses TRBV28 and TRBJ2-1; D might be TRBD2 (7 bases). V lost 7 bases and J lost 3, with 19 bases in between. Germline assignment: CDR1 MDHEN and CDR2 SYDVKM. The CDR3 has 16 residues. CDR3 coding DNA: TGTGCCAGCATCCCGGGGGGCCCCCCCGTCTACAATGAGCAGTTCTTC. It yields the protein CASIPGGPPVYNEQFF. Based on the CDR3 plus reference TRBV28 and TRBJ2-1, the full variable domain is DVKVTQSSRYLVKRTGEKVFLECVQDMDHENMFWYRQDPGLGLRLIYFSYDVKMKEKGDIPEGYSVSREKKERFSLILESASTNQTSMYLCASIPGGPPVYNEQFFGPGTRLTVL.

This clonotype was counted many times. The V and J genes are TRBV7-2 and TRBJ2-2; D remains unclear. Trimming took 6 bases from V and 0 from J, leaving 8 bases between them. In germline, CDR1 is SGHTA, CDR2 FQGNSA. This CDR3 contains 14 residues. For the CDR3, the DNA is TGTGCCAGCAGTACAAAACCGAACACCGGGGAGCTGTTTTTT. Protein product: CASSTKPNTGELFF.

At least ten counts were recorded for this clonotype. V usage is TRBV12-3 or TRBV12-4 and J usage is TRBJ2-7, with a tentative D call TRBD2 (5 bases). The CDR3 runs 15 residues. The ends were cut back, 4 bases at V and 5 bases at J, with 18 bases in the middle. CDR3 amino acids: CASSSRGKPWDEQYF. In nucleotides, the CDR3 is TGTGCCAGCAGTTCTCGAGGGAAGCCCTGGGACGAGCAGTACTTC.

In its sample, this clonotype was seen many times. CDR3 amino acids: CASSLDGSDTQYF. The CDR3 region has the DNA TGTGCCAGCAGCTTAGATGGGTCAGATACGCAGTATTTT. The J gene is TRBJ2-3, the V gene TRBV7-2; D is uncertain. CDR3 length: 13 amino acids. Trimming cost V 1 base and J 4 bases, with 6 bases left between them. The germline V gene encodes CDR1 SGHTA and CDR2 FQGNSA.

This clonotype was detected many times. V is TRBV20-1 and J is TRBJ2-1; D call uncertain. CDR3 length equals 11 residues. The germline V gene has CDR1 DFQATT and CDR2 SNEGSKA (reference sequence). V lost 6 bases and J 8 bases, leaving 11 bases between the germline ends. CDR3 loop: CSAPLGDEQFF. The CDR3 DNA follows: TGCAGTGCCCCCCTTGGTGATGAGCAGTTCTTC.

This clonotype appeared many times. The chain is built from TRBV7-3 and TRBJ2-3, with TRBD2 matching over 8 bases. Germline CDR1 reads SGHTA; CDR2 reads FQGTGA. The CDR3 has 15 amino acids. Germline trimming cut 3 bases from V and 4 bases from J; bases unmatched to any gene: 6. In nucleotides, the CDR3 is TGTGCCAGCAGCTTCTCGGGGGGGCGGTCAGATACGCAGTATTTT. This translates into CASSFSGGRSDTQYF.